The 16 T cell receptor beta chains given below trace back to one sample, sequenced in a study of T cells in Graves' hyperthyroidism and ophthalmopathy. Amplification of TCR beta CDR3 regions was performed using RNA transcripts as template. With the HTBI primer set, the TCR CDR3 went through a first round of RT-PCR. TCRdb re-called the multiplex PCR reads through MiXCR, storing one row per CDR3 protein. This table has about 580,000 distinct CDR3 sequences, 11% to 15% appearing once. The sample comprised blood. The receptors originated from a woman aged 30 to 39 with Graves' hyperthyroidism that later progressed to Graves' ophthalmopathy.

This clonotype was found a few times. A much larger clone differs by one base, so this may be a read error. The DNA for the CDR3 is TGTGCCAGCAGTGAAGTATCGATCGGGACTAGCGGGAGGCCCTCGAAAGAGACCCAGTACTTC. It yields the protein CASSEVSIGTSGRPSKETQYF. The chain couples TRBV6-1 to TRBJ2-5; 15 nucleotides agree with TRBD2. V lost 1 base to trimming and J lost 3 bases; unmatched junction nucleotides: 15. CDR1 MNHNS and CDR2 SASEGT come from the germline V gene. CDR3 size: 21 residues.

This clonotype was counted ten times or more. V is TRBV6-1 and J is TRBJ2-7, with D uncertain. V gave up 6 bases and J gave up 2 bases, with 5 bases separating them. Germline V gene lookup returns CDR1 MNHNS and CDR2 SASEGT. The CDR3 consists of 11 residues. The CDR3 protein is CASSDTYEQYF. As DNA, the CDR3 is TGTGCCAGCAGCGACACCTACGAGCAGTACTTC.

This clonotype was picked up many times. The chain recombines TRBV7-9 with TRBJ2-5; TRBD1 or TRBD2 may be the D gene (5 bases each). CDR3 size: 12 residues. Trimming took off 8 bases at V and 5 bases at J, with 12 bases between the two ends. The V gene's germline CDR1 is SEHNR and CDR2 FQNEAQ (reference sequence). In DNA form, the CDR3 reads TGTGCCAGCGACGGGGCCGGGGAGACCCAGTACTTC. It encodes CASDGAGETQYF.

This clonotype was detected ten times or more. The chain joins TRBV7-9 to TRBJ2-7; TRBD1 matches at 7 bases. CDR1 and CDR2 from the germline V gene are SEHNR and FQNEAQ (reference sequence). The V segment lost 1 base and the J segment 5 bases; nucleotides outside the gene matches: 8. There are 15 residues in the CDR3. CDR3 residues: CASSLVAGGSDEQYF. The CDR3 DNA is TGTGCCAGCAGCTTAGTTGCAGGGGGATCAGACGAGCAGTACTTC.

The gene calls are TRBV5-6 and TRBJ1-1; TRBD1 matches at 8 bases. The germline V gene encodes CDR1 SGHDT and CDR2 YYEEEE. This CDR3 comprises 14 residues. The junction had 8 bases not matched to a gene; V was cut back by 5 bases and J by 5 bases. Written as DNA, the CDR3 is TGTGCCAGCAGAGGACAGGGAACGGGGACTGAAGCTTTCTTT. Protein: CASRGQGTGTEAFF.

This clonotype was seen many times. This sequence joins TRBV28 and TRBJ1-5, with D hard to call. The CDR3 loop spans 12 amino acids. Germline V gene lookup returns CDR1 MDHEN and CDR2 SYDVKM. Trimming took off 10 bases at V and 2 bases at J, with 9 bases between the two ends. The CDR3 reads CATYTGNQPQHF. The CDR3 nucleotides are TGTGCCACTTACACGGGCAATCAGCCCCAGCATTTT. The variable domain in full, with the rest retrieved from reference TRBV28 and TRBJ1-5, is DVKVTQSSRYLVKRTGEKVFLECVQDMDHENMFWYRQDPGLGLRLIYFSYDVKMKEKGDIPEGYSVSREKKERFSLILESASTNQTSMYLCATYTGNQPQHFGDGTRLSIL.

This chain joins TRBV28 and TRBJ1-2, with 9 bases fitting TRBD1. CDR1 is MDHEN, CDR2 SYDVKM, per germline. V lost 5 bases to trimming and J lost 4 bases; unmatched junction nucleotides: 5. This CDR3 spans 14 amino acids. CDR3 nucleotides: TGTGCCAGCAGTACCCCGGGACAGGGCTATGGCTACACCTTC. Translation: CASSTPGQGYGYTF.

Of note for this clonotype: This may come from a read error, since a much larger clone is one base off. The missing conserved phenylalanine or tryptophan at the end of this CDR3 makes a read error likely. J is TRBJ1-5 and V is TRBV19; D gene unclear. The CDR3 runs 12 residues. V lost 8 bases to trimming and J lost 6 bases, with 11 bases between them. CDR1 LNHDA and CDR2 SQIVND come from the germline V gene (reference sequence). In nucleotides, the CDR3 is TGTGCCAGTTGCCACAAGAGTCAGCCCCAGCATCTT. The encoded protein is CASCHKSQPQHL.

This clonotype was counted at least ten times. The chain links TRBV12-3 or TRBV12-4 to TRBJ1-5; D perhaps matches TRBD1 (6 bases). Trimming removed 6 bases from V and 9 bases from J, with 15 bases in between. The CDR3 is 13 residues long. CDR3 residues: CASSDYREGPQHF. CDR3 in DNA: TGTGCCAGCAGCGACTACAGGGAGGGGCCCCAGCATTTT.

This clonotype appeared many times. The V and J genes are TRBV6-8 and TRBJ1-1; D remains unclear. This CDR3 comprises 14 residues. Germline CDR1 and CDR2: MNHGY and SAAAGT. With 0 bases removed from V and 8 bases from J, the gap between germline ends came to 13 bases. CDR3 region: CASSYSRHGPEAFF. CDR3 coding DNA: TGTGCCAGCAGTTACTCGCGTCACGGACCCGAAGCTTTCTTT.

This clonotype has more than one count but fewer than ten. V gene TRBV7-3 combines with J gene TRBJ2-1; 9 nucleotides match TRBD2. CDR1 and CDR2 from the germline V gene are SGHTA and FQGTGA. V dropped 2 bases and J dropped 7; count of bases not matched to a gene: 6. The CDR3 loop spans 15 amino acids. The CDR3 bases are TGTGCCAGCAGCTTAGTAGCGGGAGAATTTAATGAGCAGTTCTTC. This codes for CASSLVAGEFNEQFF.

This clonotype was seen many times. The chain uses TRBV9 and TRBJ2-3; a weak D match, TRBD2 (6 bases). The CDR3 totals 15 residues. The ends were cut back, 0 bases at V and 1 base at J, with 9 bases in the middle. Per the germline V gene, CDR1 is SGDLS and CDR2 is YYNGEE. CDR3 loop: CASSVGSSGTDTQYF. Here the CDR3 DNA reads TGTGCCAGCAGCGTAGGTTCTAGCGGCACAGATACGCAGTATTTT.

With regard to this clonotype: A much larger clone sits a single nucleotide away, making a read error possible. This rearrangement joins TRBV12-3 or TRBV12-4 to TRBJ2-5, with D unresolved. The V end lost 3 bases, the J end lost 6 bases, and 8 bases lay between the germline ends. The CDR3 runs 12 residues. In DNA, the CDR3 is TGTGCCAGCAGTTTTGACGGAAAGACCCAGTACTTC. Residues: CASSFDGKTQYF.

The sample holds many counts of this clonotype. V and J are TRBV7-6 and TRBJ2-7; D is uncertain. The CDR3 contains 14 residues. Germline V gives CDR1 SGHVS, CDR2 FNYEAQ. Between the trimmed V and J ends, which lost 1 base and 2 bases, there was a span of 9 bases. CDR3 sequence reads: CASSLERAAYEQYF. CDR3 in DNA: TGTGCCAGCAGCTTAGAACGGGCCGCCTACGAGCAGTACTTC.

This clonotype was seen repeatedly, ten times or more. The chain recombines TRBV2 with TRBJ2-5, with 9 positions matching TRBD1. The CDR3 runs to 14 residues. Unmatched junction bases numbered 4, after V lost 3 bases and J lost 5 bases. Germline V gives CDR1 SNHLY, CDR2 FYNNEI. In DNA, the CDR3 is TGTGCCAGCAGTGAGGACAGGGGCGGGGAGACCCAGTACTTC. It is translated as CASSEDRGGETQYF.

This clonotype was counted only a few times. V and J are TRBV5-1 and TRBJ2-5; the D is unclear. Deletions cut 1 base from V and 3 bases from J, with 4 bases between. Looked up from germline, CDR1 is SGHRS and CDR2 is YFSETQ. This CDR3 is 12 amino acids long. The CDR3 DNA reads TGCGCCAGCAGCTTGCCCGAAGAGACCCAGTACTTC. Encoded protein: CASSLPEETQYF.